This T cell receptor (beta chain) came from a study of CD8+CD57+ T cells in acquired aplastic anemia (dated by TCRdb to between 2018 and 2020). Study-level background: Extracted DNA from sorted CD4+ and CD8+ cells averaged approximately 3.4 ug, ranging from 0.2 to 27.4 ug. An average of approximately 9.8 million reads for CD4+ cells and 11 million or so reads for CD8+ cells was obtained from healthy donor samples.

Profiling of TCR beta VDJ combinations and CDR3 sequences used genomic DNA as the template. An Illumina HiSeq 2000 was used for TCR repertoire sequencing. The authors processed their data as follows. Repertoire assessment relied on Simpson's diversity index, CDR3 size and DJ length profiles, and TRBV/TRBJ rearrangement plots. Whichever DNA sequence was most abundant in the deep sequencing data was defined as the immunodominant clone. CDR3 amino acid sequences were screened for sharing across subjects and were compared with published repertoires and the VDJdb database. TCRdb reworked the public reads: Q25 trimming with fastp, MiXCR clone assembly, productive beta chains retained. Merged by CDR3 protein, the rows form single entries marked with the most common genes and DNA. The V and J calls and clone size are TCRdb's, not the authors'. Within this sample are fewer than 200,000 distinct CDR3 sequences, with 55% to 75% of them counted one time only. Of the sample, under 60% is held by the ten largest clones.

Taken from the germline V gene, the CDR1 and CDR2 loops are SNHLY and FYNNEI. V is reduced by 9 bases and J by 4 bases, leaving a spacing of 21 bases between them. There are 15 amino acids in the CDR3, from cysteine to phenylalanine inclusive. The CDR3 DNA has 45 bases and is translated from base 1. Worth noting for this clonotype: Its binding antigen is unknown. Base-call qualities are not available, and no considerably larger clone is one nucleotide away.

In this study, sorted CD4+ and CD8+ T cells from the blood of healthy subjects and of severe aplastic anemia patients had their TCR repertoires deep-sequenced. Ficoll-Paque density gradient centrifugation was used to isolate peripheral blood mononuclear cells. Before DNA extraction, CD4+ and CD8+ T cells were sorted by FACS or by magnetic beads. What the study reported, not specific to this receptor: Around 31 CD8+ CDR3 sequences were shared between patients and controls but appeared highly expressed in patients and within their immunodominant clones. No significant difference in CD8+ Simpson's diversity was found between patients and healthy controls (P=0.060).

Material for sequencing was sorted CD4+, CD8+, or CD8+CD57+ T cells (not recorded which) from PBMCs. This TCR was recovered from a human donor in good health. The chain is encoded by TRBV2 joined to TRBJ1-2; TRBD1 is a weak D gene call, 5 bases matching. The DNA sequence is given as TGTGCCAGTCTTTCGGGGCCTACAAGCCTCTATGGCTACACCTTC. The encoded protein is CASLSGPTSLYGYTF.